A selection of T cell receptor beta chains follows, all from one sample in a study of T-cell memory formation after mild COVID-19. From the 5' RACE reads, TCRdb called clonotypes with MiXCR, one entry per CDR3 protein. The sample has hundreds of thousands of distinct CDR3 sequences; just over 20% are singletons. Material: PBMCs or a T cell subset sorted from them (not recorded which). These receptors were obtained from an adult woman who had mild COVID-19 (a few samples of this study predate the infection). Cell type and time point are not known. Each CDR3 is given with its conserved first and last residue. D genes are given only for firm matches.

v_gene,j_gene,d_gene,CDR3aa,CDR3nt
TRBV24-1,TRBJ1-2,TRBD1,CATSDPGQTGGSGYTF,TGTGCCACCAGTGACCCTGGACAGACAGGGGGCAGTGGCTACACCTTC
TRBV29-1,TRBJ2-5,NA,CSAPSRTVQETQYF,TGCAGCGCCCCCAGCAGGACCGTACAAGAGACCCAGTACTTC
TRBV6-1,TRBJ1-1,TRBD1,CASSEAPAFTGGTEAFF,TGTGCCAGCAGTGAGGCCCCAGCGTTCACAGGGGGCACTGAAGCTTTCTTT
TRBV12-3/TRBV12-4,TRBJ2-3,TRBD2,CASSLGVAGGTDTQYF,TGTGCCAGCAGTTTAGGTGTAGCGGGAGGGACAGATACGCAGTATTTT
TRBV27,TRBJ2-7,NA,CASSARGEQYF,TGTGCCAGCAGCGCGCGGGGAGAGCAGTACTTC
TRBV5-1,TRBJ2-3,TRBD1,CASSPSSTGDGQTDTQYF,TGCGCCAGCAGCCCGTCTTCTACAGGGGACGGCCAGACAGATACGCAGTATTTT
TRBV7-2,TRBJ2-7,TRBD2,CASSLGSGSIGEQYF,TGTGCCAGCAGCTTAGGAAGCGGGAGTATTGGCGAGCAGTACTTC
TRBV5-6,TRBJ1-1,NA,CASSWPSGEAFF,TGTGCCAGCAGCTGGCCCTCCGGTGAAGCTTTCTTT
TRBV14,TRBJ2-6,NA,CASSDGYSWMSSGANVLTF,TGTGCCAGCAGCGACGGATACAGTTGGATGAGCTCTGGGGCCAACGTCCTGACTTTC
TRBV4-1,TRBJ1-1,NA,CASSQAGTEAEAFF,TGCGCCAGCAGCCAAGCGGGAACAGAGGCTGAAGCTTTCTTT